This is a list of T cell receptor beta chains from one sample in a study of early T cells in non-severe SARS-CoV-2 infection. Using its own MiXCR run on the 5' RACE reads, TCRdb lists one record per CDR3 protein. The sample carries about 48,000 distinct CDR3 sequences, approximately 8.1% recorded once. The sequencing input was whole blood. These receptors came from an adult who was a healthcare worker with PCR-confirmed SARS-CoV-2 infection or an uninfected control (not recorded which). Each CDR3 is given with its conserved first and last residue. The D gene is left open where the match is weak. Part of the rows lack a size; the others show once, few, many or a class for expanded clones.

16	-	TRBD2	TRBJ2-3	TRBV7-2	CASSLDGTTPTDTQYF	TGTGCCAGCAGCTTAGACGGGACTACCCCGACAGATACGCAGTATTTT
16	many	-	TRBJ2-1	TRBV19	CASSRQVSVSYNEQFF	TGTGCCAGTAGTCGACAGGTTTCCGTCTCCTACAATGAGCAGTTCTTC
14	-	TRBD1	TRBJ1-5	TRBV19	CASAVTGMNQPQHF	TGTGCCAGCGCCGTGACAGGGATGAATCAGCCCCAGCATTTT
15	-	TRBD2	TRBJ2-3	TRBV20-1	CSASHSGGNSDTQYF	TGCAGTGCTAGCCACAGCGGGGGTAATTCAGATACGCAGTATTTT
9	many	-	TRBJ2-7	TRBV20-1	CSASERQYF	TGCAGTGCTAGCGAACGGCAGTACTTC
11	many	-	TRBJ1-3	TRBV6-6	CATTPGNTIYF	TGTGCCACCACTCCAGGAAACACCATATATTTT
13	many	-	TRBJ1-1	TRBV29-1	CSASQALYTEAFF	TGCAGCGCCTCCCAGGCGTTGTACACTGAAGCTTTCTTT
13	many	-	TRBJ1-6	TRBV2	CASESSYNSPLHF	TGTGCCAGCGAGAGCTCCTATAATTCACCCCTCCACTTT
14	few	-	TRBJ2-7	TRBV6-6	CASTSAGSSYEQYF	TGTGCCAGCACCTCTGCGGGGAGCTCCTACGAGCAGTACTTC
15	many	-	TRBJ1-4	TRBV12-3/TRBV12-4	CATRLALATNEKLFF	TGTGCCACGAGGCTAGCCCTTGCAACTAATGAAAAACTGTTTTTT
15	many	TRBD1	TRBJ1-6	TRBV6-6	CASRPSTGDNSPLHF	TGTGCCAGCAGACCATCGACAGGGGATAATTCACCCCTCCACTTT
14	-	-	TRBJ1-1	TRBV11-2	CASSLASRNTEAFF	TGTGCCAGCAGCTTAGCTTCTCGGAACACTGAAGCTTTCTTT
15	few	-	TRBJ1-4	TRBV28	CASSWKGPTNEKLFF	TGTGCCAGCAGTTGGAAGGGTCCAACTAATGAAAAACTGTTTTTT
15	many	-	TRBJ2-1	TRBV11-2	CASSPGPSSYNEQFF	TGTGCCAGCAGCCCGGGACCTAGCTCCTACAATGAGCAGTTCTTC
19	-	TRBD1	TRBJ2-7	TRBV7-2	CASSFLPGQEVFLTYEQYF	TGTGCCAGCAGCTTCCTCCCGGGACAGGAAGTTTTTCTTACCTACGAGCAGTACTTC
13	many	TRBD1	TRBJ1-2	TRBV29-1	CSVEGRTGGGYTF	TGCAGCGTTGAAGGAAGGACAGGAGGAGGCTACACCTTC
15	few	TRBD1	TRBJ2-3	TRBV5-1	CASSSGQLLTDTQYF	TGCGCCAGCAGCTCGGGACAGCTCCTCACAGATACGCAGTATTTT
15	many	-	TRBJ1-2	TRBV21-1	CASSTERGENYGYTF	TGTGCCAGCAGCACCGAACGGGGAGAGAACTATGGCTACACCTTC
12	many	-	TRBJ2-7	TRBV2	CASSDQGYEQYF	TGTGCCAGCAGTGATCAGGGGTACGAGCAGTACTTC
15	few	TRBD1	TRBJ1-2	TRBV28	CASSLLTGTGAGYTF	TGTGCCAGCAGTTTACTAACCGGGACAGGGGCCGGCTACACCTTC
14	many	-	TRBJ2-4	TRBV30	CAWSMTVAKNIQYF	TGTGCCTGGAGTATGACGGTAGCCAAAAACATTCAGTACTTC
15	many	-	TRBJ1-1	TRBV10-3	CAISGAGSANTEAFF	TGTGCCATCAGTGGAGCAGGGTCCGCGAACACTGAAGCTTTCTTT
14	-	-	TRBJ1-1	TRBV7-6	CASSSGSWNTEAFF	TGTGCCAGCAGCTCGGGGTCTTGGAACACTGAAGCTTTCTTT
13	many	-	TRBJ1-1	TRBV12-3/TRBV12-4	CASSIGQNTEAFF	TGTGCCAGCAGCATCGGGCAGAACACTGAAGCTTTCTTT
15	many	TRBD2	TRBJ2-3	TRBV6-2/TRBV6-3	CASSYASGGTDTQYF	TGTGCCAGCAGTTACGCTAGCGGGGGCACAGATACGCAGTATTTT
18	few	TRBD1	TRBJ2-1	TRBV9	CASSGSHKNRGPANEQFF	TGTGCCAGCAGTGGTTCCCACAAAAACAGGGGCCCTGCCAATGAGCAGTTCTTC
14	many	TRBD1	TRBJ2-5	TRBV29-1	CSVPTGTRQETQYF	TGCAGCGTACCGACAGGGACCCGCCAAGAGACCCAGTACTTC